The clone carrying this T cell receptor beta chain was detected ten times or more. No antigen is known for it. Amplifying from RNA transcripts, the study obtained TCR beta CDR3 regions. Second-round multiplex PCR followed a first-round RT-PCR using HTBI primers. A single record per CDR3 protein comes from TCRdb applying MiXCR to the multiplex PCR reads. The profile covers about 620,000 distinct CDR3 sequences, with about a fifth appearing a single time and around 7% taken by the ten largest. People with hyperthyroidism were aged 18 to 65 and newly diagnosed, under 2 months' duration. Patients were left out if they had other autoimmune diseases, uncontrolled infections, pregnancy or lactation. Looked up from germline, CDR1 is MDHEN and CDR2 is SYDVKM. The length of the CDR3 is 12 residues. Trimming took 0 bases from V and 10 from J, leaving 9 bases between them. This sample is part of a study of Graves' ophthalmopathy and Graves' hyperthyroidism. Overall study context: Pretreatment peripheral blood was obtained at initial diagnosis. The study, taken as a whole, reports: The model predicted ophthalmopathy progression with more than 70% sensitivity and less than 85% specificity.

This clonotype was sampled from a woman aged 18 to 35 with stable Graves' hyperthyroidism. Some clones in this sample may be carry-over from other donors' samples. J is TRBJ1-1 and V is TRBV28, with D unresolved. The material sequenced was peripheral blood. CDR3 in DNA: TGTGCCAGCAGTTTATGGGGTTTTGGAGCTTTCTTT. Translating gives CASSLWGFGAFF.